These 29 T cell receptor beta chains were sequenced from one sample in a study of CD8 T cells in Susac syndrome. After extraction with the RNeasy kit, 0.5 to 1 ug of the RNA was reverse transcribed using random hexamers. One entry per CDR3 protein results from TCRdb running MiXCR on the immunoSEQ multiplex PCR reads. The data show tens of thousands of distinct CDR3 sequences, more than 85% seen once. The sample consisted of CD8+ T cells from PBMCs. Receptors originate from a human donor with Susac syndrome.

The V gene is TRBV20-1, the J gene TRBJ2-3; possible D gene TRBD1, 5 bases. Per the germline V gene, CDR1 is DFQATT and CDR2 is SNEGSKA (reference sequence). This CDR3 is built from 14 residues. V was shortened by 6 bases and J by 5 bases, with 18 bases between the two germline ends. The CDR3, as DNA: TGCAGTGCCCTCAGGGCACTAATTGAAGATACGCAGTATTTT. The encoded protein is CSALRALIEDTQYF.

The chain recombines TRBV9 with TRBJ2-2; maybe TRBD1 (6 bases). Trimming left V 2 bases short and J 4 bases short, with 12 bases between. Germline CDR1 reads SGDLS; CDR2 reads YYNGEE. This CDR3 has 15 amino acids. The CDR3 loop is CASSVTGIGTGELFF. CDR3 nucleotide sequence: TGTGCCAGCAGCGTTACAGGGATAGGCACCGGGGAGCTGTTTTTT.

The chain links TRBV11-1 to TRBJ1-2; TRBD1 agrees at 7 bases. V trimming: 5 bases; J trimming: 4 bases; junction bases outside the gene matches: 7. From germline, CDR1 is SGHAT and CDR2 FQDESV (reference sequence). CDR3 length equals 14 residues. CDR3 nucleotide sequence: TGTGCCAGCAGCCTCCGAGACAGGGTCTATGGCTACACCTTC. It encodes CASSLRDRVYGYTF.

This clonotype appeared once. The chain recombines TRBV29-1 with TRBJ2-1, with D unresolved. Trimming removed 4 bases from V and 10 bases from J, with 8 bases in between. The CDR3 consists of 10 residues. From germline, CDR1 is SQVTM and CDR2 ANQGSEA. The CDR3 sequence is CSVALGEQFF. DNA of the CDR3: TGCAGCGTTGCCCTGGGGGAGCAGTTCTTC.

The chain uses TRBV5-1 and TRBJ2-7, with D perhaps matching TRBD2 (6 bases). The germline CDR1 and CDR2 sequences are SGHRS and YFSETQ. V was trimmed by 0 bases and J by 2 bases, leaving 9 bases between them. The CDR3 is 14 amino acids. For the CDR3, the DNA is TGCGCCAGCAGCTTGGGGGACTTAGCCTACGAGCAGTACTTC. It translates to CASSLGDLAYEQYF.

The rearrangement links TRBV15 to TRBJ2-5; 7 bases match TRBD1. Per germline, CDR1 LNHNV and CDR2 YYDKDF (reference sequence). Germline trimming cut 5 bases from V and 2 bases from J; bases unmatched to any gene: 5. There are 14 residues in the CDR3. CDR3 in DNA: TGTGCCACCAGCCCCGGGACAGCACAAGAGACCCAGTACTTC. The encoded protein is CATSPGTAQETQYF.

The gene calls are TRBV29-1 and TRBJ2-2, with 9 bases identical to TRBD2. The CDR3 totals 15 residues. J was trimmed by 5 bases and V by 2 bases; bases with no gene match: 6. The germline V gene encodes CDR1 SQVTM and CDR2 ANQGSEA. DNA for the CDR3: TGCAGCGTTGAAAGCGGGAGGTCTGTTACCGGGGAGCTGTTTTTT. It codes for CSVESGRSVTGELFF.

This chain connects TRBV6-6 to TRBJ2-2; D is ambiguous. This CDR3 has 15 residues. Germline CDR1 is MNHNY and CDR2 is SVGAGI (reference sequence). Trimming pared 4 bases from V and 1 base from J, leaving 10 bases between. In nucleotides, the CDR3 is TGTGCCAGCAGTTCGGTCCAGCTGAACACCGGGGAGCTGTTTTTT. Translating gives CASSSVQLNTGELFF.

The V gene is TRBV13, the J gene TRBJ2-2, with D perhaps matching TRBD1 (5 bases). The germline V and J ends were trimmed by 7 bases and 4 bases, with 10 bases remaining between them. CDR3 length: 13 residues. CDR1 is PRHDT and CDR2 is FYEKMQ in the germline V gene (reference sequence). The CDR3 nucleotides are TGTGCCAGCACCGGACAACTCACCGGGGAGCTGTTTTTT. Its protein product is CASTGQLTGELFF.

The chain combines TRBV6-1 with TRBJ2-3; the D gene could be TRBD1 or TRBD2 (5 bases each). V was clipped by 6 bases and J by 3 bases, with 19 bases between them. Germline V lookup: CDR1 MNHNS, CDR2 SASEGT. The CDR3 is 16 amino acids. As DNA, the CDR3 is TGTGCCAGCAGCTCCCCATCAAGGGGAGTAACAGATACGCAGTATTTT. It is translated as CASSSPSRGVTDTQYF.

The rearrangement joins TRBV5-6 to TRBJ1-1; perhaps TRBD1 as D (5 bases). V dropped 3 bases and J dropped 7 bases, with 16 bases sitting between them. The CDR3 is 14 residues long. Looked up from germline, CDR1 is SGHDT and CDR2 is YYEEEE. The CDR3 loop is CASSSGTTVIEAFF. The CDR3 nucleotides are TGTGCCAGCAGCTCGGGTACGACAGTAATTGAAGCTTTCTTT.

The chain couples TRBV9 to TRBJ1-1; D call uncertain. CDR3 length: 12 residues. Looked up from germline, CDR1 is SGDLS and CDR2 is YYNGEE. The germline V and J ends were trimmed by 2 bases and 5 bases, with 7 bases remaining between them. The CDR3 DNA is TGTGCCAGCAGCGTGCCGAGAACTGAAGCTTTCTTT. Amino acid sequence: CASSVPRTEAFF.

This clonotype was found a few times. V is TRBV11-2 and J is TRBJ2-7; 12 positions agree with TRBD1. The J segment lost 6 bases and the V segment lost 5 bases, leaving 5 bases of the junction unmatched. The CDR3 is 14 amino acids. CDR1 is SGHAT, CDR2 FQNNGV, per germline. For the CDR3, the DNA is TGTGCCAGCAGCCTGGGACAGGGGGCTGGCGAGCAGTACTTC. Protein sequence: CASSLGQGAGEQYF.

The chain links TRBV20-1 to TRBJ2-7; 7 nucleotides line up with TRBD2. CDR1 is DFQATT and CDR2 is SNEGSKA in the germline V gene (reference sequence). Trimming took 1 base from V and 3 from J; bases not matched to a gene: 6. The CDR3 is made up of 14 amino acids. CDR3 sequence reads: CSARGREQFYEQYF. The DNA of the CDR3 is TGCAGTGCTAGAGGGCGGGAGCAATTCTACGAGCAGTACTTC.

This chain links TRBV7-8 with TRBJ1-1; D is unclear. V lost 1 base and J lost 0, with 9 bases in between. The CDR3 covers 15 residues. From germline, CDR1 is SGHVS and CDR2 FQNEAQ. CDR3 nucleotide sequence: TGTGCCAGCAGCTTAGAATTCGGGCTGAACACTGAAGCTTTCTTT. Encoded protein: CASSLEFGLNTEAFF.

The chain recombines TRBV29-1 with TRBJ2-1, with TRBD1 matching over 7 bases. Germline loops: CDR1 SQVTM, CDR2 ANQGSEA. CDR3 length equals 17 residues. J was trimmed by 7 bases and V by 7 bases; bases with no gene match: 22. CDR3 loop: CSADPEEATGWGNEQFF. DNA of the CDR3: TGCAGCGCCGACCCCGAGGAGGCGACAGGGTGGGGAAATGAGCAGTTCTTC.

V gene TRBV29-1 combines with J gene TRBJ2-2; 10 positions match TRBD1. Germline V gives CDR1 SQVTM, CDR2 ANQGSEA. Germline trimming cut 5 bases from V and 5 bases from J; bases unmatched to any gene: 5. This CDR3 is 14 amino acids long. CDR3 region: CSVPRQGATGELFF. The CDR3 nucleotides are TGCAGCGTTCCGAGACAGGGGGCGACCGGGGAGCTGTTTTTT.

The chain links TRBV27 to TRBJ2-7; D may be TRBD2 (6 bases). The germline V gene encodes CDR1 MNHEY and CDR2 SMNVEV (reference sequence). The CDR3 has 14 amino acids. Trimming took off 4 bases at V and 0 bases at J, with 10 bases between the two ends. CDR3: CASSWAGPSYEQYF. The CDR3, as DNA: TGTGCCAGCAGTTGGGCGGGACCCTCCTACGAGCAGTACTTC.

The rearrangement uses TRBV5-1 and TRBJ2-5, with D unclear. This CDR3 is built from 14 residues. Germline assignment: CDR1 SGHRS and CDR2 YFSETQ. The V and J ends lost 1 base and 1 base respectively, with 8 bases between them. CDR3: CASSLYASQETQYF. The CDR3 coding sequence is TGCGCCAGCAGCTTGTATGCCAGCCAAGAGACCCAGTACTTC. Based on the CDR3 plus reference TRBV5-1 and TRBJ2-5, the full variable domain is KAGVTQTPRYLIKTRGQQVTLSCSPISGHRSVSWYQQTPGQGLQFLFEYFSETQRNKGNFPGRFSGRQFSNSRSEMNVSTLELGDSALYLCASSLYASQETQYFGPGTRLLVL.

The CDR3 nucleotides read TGCAGCGTTGAAACAGGGACAGGGGGCCGTGAAGCTTTCTTT. It codes for CSVETGTGGREAFF. This rearrangement joins TRBV29-1 to TRBJ1-1; 12 bases line up with TRBD1. The germline gives CDR1 SQVTM, CDR2 ANQGSEA. The CDR3 totals 14 residues. V lost 2 bases and J lost 7; bases outside the gene matches: 5.

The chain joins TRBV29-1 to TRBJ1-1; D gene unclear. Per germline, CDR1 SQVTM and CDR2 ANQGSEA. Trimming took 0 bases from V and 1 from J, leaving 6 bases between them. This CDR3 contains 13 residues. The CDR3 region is CSVEDQTNTEAFF. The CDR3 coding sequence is TGCAGCGTTGAAGATCAGACGAACACTGAAGCTTTCTTT.

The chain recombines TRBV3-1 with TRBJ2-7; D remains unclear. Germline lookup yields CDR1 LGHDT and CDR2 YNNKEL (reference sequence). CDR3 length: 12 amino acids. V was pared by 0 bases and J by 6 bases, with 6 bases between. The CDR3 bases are TGTGCCAGCAGCCAAGAGGACGGCGAGCAGTACTTC. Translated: CASSQEDGEQYF.

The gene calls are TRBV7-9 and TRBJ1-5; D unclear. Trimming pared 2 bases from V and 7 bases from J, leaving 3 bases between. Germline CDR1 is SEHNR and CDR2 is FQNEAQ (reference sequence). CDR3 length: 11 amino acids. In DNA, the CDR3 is TGTGCCAGCAGCTTAATGCAGCCCCAGCATTTT. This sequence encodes CASSLMQPQHF.

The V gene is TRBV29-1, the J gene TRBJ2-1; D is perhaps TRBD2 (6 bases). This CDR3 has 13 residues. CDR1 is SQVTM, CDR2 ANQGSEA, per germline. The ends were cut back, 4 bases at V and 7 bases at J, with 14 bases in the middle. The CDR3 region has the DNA TGCAGCGTTGTCTATCACGGAGGGAATGAGCAGTTCTTC. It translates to CSVVYHGGNEQFF.

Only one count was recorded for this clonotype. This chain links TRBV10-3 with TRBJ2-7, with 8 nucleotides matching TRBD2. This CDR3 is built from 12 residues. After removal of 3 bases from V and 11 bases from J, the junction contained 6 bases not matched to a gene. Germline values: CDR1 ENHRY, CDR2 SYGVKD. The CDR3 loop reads CAISDPSGFEYF. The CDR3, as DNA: TGTGCCATCAGTGATCCTAGCGGGTTTGAGTACTTC.

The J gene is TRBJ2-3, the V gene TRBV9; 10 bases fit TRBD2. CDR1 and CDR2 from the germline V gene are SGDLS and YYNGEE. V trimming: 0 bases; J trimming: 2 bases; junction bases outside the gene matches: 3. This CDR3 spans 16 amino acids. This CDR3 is CASSVGLAGVTDTQYF. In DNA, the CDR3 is TGTGCCAGCAGCGTAGGTCTAGCGGGAGTCACAGATACGCAGTATTTT.

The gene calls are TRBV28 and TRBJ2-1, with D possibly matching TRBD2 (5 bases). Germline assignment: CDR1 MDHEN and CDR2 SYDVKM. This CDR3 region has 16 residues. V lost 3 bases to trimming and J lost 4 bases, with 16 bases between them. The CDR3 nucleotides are TGTGCCAGCAGTTTTAGTCGGGAAAACAAATACAATGAGCAGTTCTTC. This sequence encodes CASSFSRENKYNEQFF.

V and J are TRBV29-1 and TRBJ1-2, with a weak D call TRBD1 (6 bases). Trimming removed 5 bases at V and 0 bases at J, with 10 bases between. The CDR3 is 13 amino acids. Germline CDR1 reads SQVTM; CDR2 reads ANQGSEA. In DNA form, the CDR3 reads TGCAGCGTTCCGACAGGCCCTAACTATGGCTACACCTTC. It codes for CSVPTGPNYGYTF.

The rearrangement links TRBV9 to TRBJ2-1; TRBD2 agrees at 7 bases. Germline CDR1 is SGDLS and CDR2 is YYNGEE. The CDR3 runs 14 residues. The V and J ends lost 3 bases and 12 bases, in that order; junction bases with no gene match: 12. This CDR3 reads CASSERGLPGGQFF. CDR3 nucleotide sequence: TGTGCCAGCAGCGAGAGGGGACTACCAGGTGGGCAGTTCTTC.